In this sample, the clone carrying this T cell receptor beta chain turned up many times. Its antigen is as yet unknown. The data derive from a study of T cells in Graves' hyperthyroidism and ophthalmopathy. Study summary: The authors collected peripheral blood at initial diagnosis, before any treatment.

Notes on the study in general: Blood also carried most thyroid clonotypes expanded above 0.001.

Exclusion of a patient resulted from uncontrolled infection, other autoimmune disease, pregnancy or lactation. It was RNA transcripts that yielded the amplified TCR beta CDR3 regions. Carried out on the TCR CDR3, a first-round RT-PCR used the HTBI primer set. TCRdb re-derived calls from the multiplex PCR reads in MiXCR, one entry per CDR3 protein. The sample has approximately 600,000 distinct CDR3 sequences, roughly 14% seen once. The germline gives CDR1 DFQATT, CDR2 SNEGSKA (reference sequence). The CDR3 spans 12 residues. Trimming removed 5 bases at V and 8 bases at J, with 15 bases between. The clonotype originates from a middle-aged woman with Graves' ophthalmopathy. This sequence joins TRBV20-1 and TRBJ1-2, with a tentative D call TRBD1 (5 bases). Sequencing was performed on blood. The CDR3 bases are TGCAGTGCTGATCCAGGGAAGTTAGGCTACACCTTC. Its translation is CSADPGKLGYTF.